Each of the 20 T cell receptor beta chains below was sequenced from the same sample in a study of blood T cells in healthy people across ages. The use of a sample-barcoded 5' primer and a J-beta primer mix characterized a second PCR of about 6 to 12 cycles. One entry per CDR3 protein, called by TCRdb with MiXCR from the 5' RACE reads. The sample contains approximately 800,000 distinct CDR3 sequences, about 47% of which appear only once. Source material: blood. Every receptor here comes from a man older than 75 in good health.

This chain connects TRBV12-3 or TRBV12-4 to TRBJ2-1; 7 nucleotides line up with TRBD2. V shed 8 bases and J 0 bases; nucleotides not matched to a gene: 16. CDR3 length: 18 residues. For the CDR3, the DNA is TGTGCCAGCTCCCCGTCGCCTAGCGGAGTCAGCTCCTACAATGAGCAGTTCTTC. This encodes CASSPSPSGVSSYNEQFF.

This clonotype has only a few counts. This sequence joins TRBV28 and TRBJ2-5; D call uncertain. The J call is doubtful: the DNA matches TRBJ2-7 better. This CDR3 region has 13 residues. Germline V lookup: CDR1 MDHEN, CDR2 SYDVKM. The CDR3 sequence: CASSLLSGFEQYF. The CDR3 DNA reads as TGTGCCAGCAGTTTATTGTCGGGCTTCGAGCAGTACTTC.

The CDR3: CATSLSGRSSGANVLTF. The CDR3, as DNA: TGTGCCACCAGTCTCTCGGGCCGTAGCTCTGGGGCCAACGTCCTGACTTTC. The chain combines TRBV24-1 with TRBJ2-6; D remains unclear. This CDR3 spans 17 amino acids. Per germline, CDR1 KGHDR and CDR2 SFDVKD. V was shortened by 6 bases and J by 0 bases, with 14 bases between the two germline ends.

This clonotype was seen only a few times. The CDR3 region has the DNA TGTGCCAGCAGCTTCGGGCTAGCGGGCTTCACCGGGGAGCTGTTTTTT. Amino acids: CASSFGLAGFTGELFF. V gene TRBV9 combines with J gene TRBJ2-2; TRBD2 agrees at 8 bases. Germline assignment: CDR1 SGDLS and CDR2 YYNGEE. The CDR3 consists of 16 residues. The junction had 9 bases not matched to a gene; V was cut back by 4 bases and J by 4 bases.

The gene calls are TRBV9 and TRBJ2-7; D ambiguous. V was clipped by 2 bases and J by 7 bases, with 19 bases between them. The CDR3 length is 15 residues. Germline V gene lookup returns CDR1 SGDLS and CDR2 YYNGEE. For the CDR3, the DNA is TGTGCCAGCAGCGTTAGTACGGATTCAGGCTATGAGCAGTACTTC. As protein: CASSVSTDSGYEQYF.

The chain uses TRBV7-3 and TRBJ2-5, with 7 positions matching TRBD1. V was pared by 5 bases and J by 4 bases, with 10 bases of the junction left unmatched. From germline, CDR1 is SGHTA and CDR2 FQGTGA. The CDR3 contains 15 residues. CDR3 sequence: CASSPLGGVGETQYF. The CDR3 region has the DNA TGTGCCAGCAGCCCCTTAGGGGGCGTCGGAGAGACCCAGTACTTC.

This chain uses TRBV9 with TRBJ2-7; D is ambiguous. This CDR3 is 14 amino acids long. The V and J ends lost 4 bases and 0 bases respectively, with 11 bases between them. Germline CDR1 is SGDLS and CDR2 is YYNGEE. DNA of the CDR3: TGTGCCAGCAGCCCTACTGCCCTCTCCTACGAGCAGTACTTC. It codes for CASSPTALSYEQYF.

The rearrangement joins TRBV12-3 or TRBV12-4 to TRBJ1-1, with 10 bases lining up with TRBD1. The CDR3 covers 14 residues. The V segment lost 6 bases and the J segment 6 bases; nucleotides outside the gene matches: 7. As DNA, the CDR3 is TGTGCCAGCAGCATTGACAGGGGGCTGGCTGAAGCTTTCTTT. Translation: CASSIDRGLAEAFF.

The chain recombines TRBV7-2 with TRBJ1-1, with TRBD1 matching over 9 bases. Looked up from germline, CDR1 is SGHTA and CDR2 is FQGNSA. The trim removed 4 bases at V and 1 base at J, leaving 7 bases unmatched. This CDR3 has 16 residues. CDR3 DNA: TGTGCCAGCAGCTATCCGGGACAGGGATCGAACACTGAAGCTTTCTTT. Translated: CASSYPGQGSNTEAFF.

V gene TRBV18 combines with J gene TRBJ1-1, with TRBD1 matching over 7 bases. The CDR3 extends over 14 amino acids. The ends lost 5 bases at V and 3 bases at J; junction bases unmatched: 6. Germline V gene data show CDR1 as KGHSH and CDR2 as LQKENI. The DNA for the CDR3 is TGTGCCAGCTCATCTACAGGGGTTCACACTGAAGCTTTCTTT. It encodes CASSSTGVHTEAFF.

V gene TRBV5-1 combines with J gene TRBJ2-3; the D gene is possibly TRBD2 (5 bases). V was shortened by 0 bases and J by 0 bases, with 11 bases between the two germline ends. The CDR3 totals 16 residues. Germline V CDR1 and CDR2: SGHRS, YFSETQ. The CDR3: CASSLEGGGSTDTQYF. The CDR3 region has the DNA TGCGCCAGCAGCTTGGAGGGCGGAGGTAGCACAGATACGCAGTATTTT.

V gene TRBV20-1 combines with J gene TRBJ2-7; the match to TRBD1 covers 7 bases. The CDR3 runs to 14 residues. Germline CDR1 is DFQATT and CDR2 is SNEGSKA (reference sequence). J lost 2 bases, V lost 2 bases, and 6 bases had no gene match. The CDR3 nucleotides are TGCAGTGCTAGACACGGGACAGAGACCTACGAGCAGTACTTC. The encoded protein is CSARHGTETYEQYF.

This clonotype has a handful of counts. The gene calls are TRBV7-2 and TRBJ2-4; a weak D match, TRBD2 (6 bases). Germline CDR1 and CDR2: SGHTA and FQGNSA. V lost 1 base and J lost 13, with 14 bases in between. There are 13 residues in the CDR3. In DNA, the CDR3 is TGTGCCAGCAGCTTAGGGGGGGTTACGAGGCAGTACTTC. Protein product: CASSLGGVTRQYF.

V and J are TRBV28 and TRBJ1-2; 9 bases agree with TRBD1. The CDR3 runs 17 residues. Germline V gene sequence: CDR1 MDHEN, CDR2 SYDVKM. With V trimmed by 5 bases and J by 7 bases, 17 bases remained unmatched. The CDR3 region is CASSQGGSGTGKAGYTF. The CDR3 DNA reads as TGTGCCAGCAGTCAAGGGGGTTCCGGGACAGGGAAGGCTGGCTACACCTTC.

This chain links TRBV7-2 with TRBJ2-3, with 8 bases aligning to TRBD2. Germline CDR1 and CDR2: SGHTA and FQGNSA. There are 16 residues in the CDR3. V gave up 2 bases and J gave up 3 bases; unmatched junction bases: 7. The CDR3 DNA reads TGTGCCAGCAGCTTAACTTCCGGGAGGGTTACAGATACGCAGTATTTT. Its protein product is CASSLTSGRVTDTQYF.

The V call is TRBV20-1, the J call TRBJ2-5; 7 bases align to TRBD1. This CDR3 spans 14 amino acids. J gave up 4 bases and V 0 bases, and 5 bases lay outside the gene matches. Germline V gene sequence: CDR1 DFQATT, CDR2 SNEGSKA (reference sequence). The CDR3 bases are TGCAGTGCTAGAGATAAGGGGGCGGGAGAGACCCAGTACTTC. It specifies CSARDKGAGETQYF.

V is TRBV28 and J is TRBJ1-1; 8 nucleotides line up with TRBD1. V lost 3 bases to trimming and J lost 2 bases; unmatched junction nucleotides: 5. Germline loops: CDR1 MDHEN, CDR2 SYDVKM. This CDR3 comprises 15 residues. This CDR3 reads CASSFLGTGNTEAFF. Here the CDR3 DNA reads TGTGCCAGCAGTTTCCTAGGGACAGGAAACACTGAAGCTTTCTTT.

The gene calls are TRBV6-5 and TRBJ2-1; possibly TRBD1 for D (5 bases). The germline CDR1 and CDR2 sequences are MNHEY and SVGAGI. V lost 10 bases and J 5 bases, leaving 12 bases between the germline ends. The CDR3 runs to 12 residues. In nucleotides, the CDR3 is TGTGCCAATCAGACAGCAAACAATGAGCAGTTCTTC. It translates to CANQTANNEQFF.

In DNA form, the CDR3 reads TGTGCCAGCAGCTTAGAAGGGGTAGTCGGCTATGGCTACACCTTC. It translates to CASSLEGVVGYGYTF. V gene TRBV7-9 combines with J gene TRBJ1-2; perhaps TRBD1 as D (5 bases). V gave up 1 base and J gave up 4 bases, with 13 bases separating them. This CDR3 comprises 15 residues. Looked up from germline, CDR1 is SEHNR and CDR2 is FQNEAQ (reference sequence). Drawing the rest from reference TRBV7-9 and TRBJ1-2, the complete variable domain is DTGVSQNPRHKITKRGQNVTFRCDPISEHNRLYWYRQTLGQGPEFLTYFQNEAQLEKSRLLSDRFSAERPKGSFSTLEIQRTEQGDSAMYLCASSLEGVVGYGYTFGSGTRLTVV.

V is TRBV27 and J is TRBJ1-5; TRBD1 aligns across 11 bases. Germline-derived CDR1 and CDR2 are MNHEY and SMNVEV (reference sequence). The ends lost 6 bases at V and 5 bases at J; junction bases unmatched: 6. The CDR3 is 15 amino acids. The CDR3 DNA reads as TGTGCCAGCAGCGCCGGGACAGGGGGTTATCAGCCCCAGCATTTT. This gives the protein CASSAGTGGYQPQHF.